This T cell receptor (beta chain) was observed in a study of T cells in Graves' hyperthyroidism and ophthalmopathy. A few counts support this clonotype. Germline and junction disagree at one end, which may indicate a read error. The CDR3 totals 15 residues. Germline values: CDR1 SGHTA, CDR2 FQGNSA. The study excluded patients with uncontrolled infection, other autoimmune disease, pregnancy or lactation. Amplified TCR beta CDR3 regions came from RNA transcripts. RT-PCR in the first round (using the HTBI primer set) targeted the TCR CDR3. TCRdb reanalysed the multiplex PCR reads using MiXCR and keeps one entry per CDR3 protein. The repertoire holds a few hundred thousand distinct CDR3 sequences, with roughly 46% as singletons.

The receptor's source is a woman between 18 and 30 years old with Graves' hyperthyroidism. Source material: peripheral blood or thyroid tissue (not recorded which). The genes are TRBV7-2 and TRBJ2-7; a possible D gene is TRBD2 (6 bases). The CDR3 nucleotides read TGCGCCAGCAGCCAAGACGGGAGCAGCTCCTACGAGCAGTACTTC. It specifies CASSQDGSSSYEQYF.